Included here is one T cell receptor (beta chain) sequence, with context. The antigen this receptor binds is unknown. Per-base quality was not reported, and no clone a single base away is much larger than it. The protocol used for the library was the immunoSEQ multiplex PCR assay. For the multiplex PCR, a mixture combining 60 forward primers for TCR Vbeta segments and 13 reverse primers for TCR Jbeta segments was used. A multiplex PCR assay on genomic DNA amplified the CDR3 region of rearranged TCR beta genes. The Illumina HiSeq System was used to sequence the amplified TCR beta libraries as 87-base-pair reads. As for the original processing: A later analysis tallied some 79 million unique TCR beta chains across the 610 or so repertoires, and some 10 million of those chains were shared by two or more donors. Raw reads were error-corrected and collapsed into unique sequences with a nearest-neighbor algorithm that merged closely related sequences to remove PCR and sequencing errors. CDR3 sequences were aligned to IMGT reference sequences to assign V, D and J gene segments. For a sequence to be retained, a match of at least six nucleotides was required to both a V gene segment and a J gene segment. Rearrangements were classified as productive when the CDR3 lacked stop codons and remained in frame with V and J, and all other rearrangements were classified as non-productive. Following IMGT convention, CDR3 was defined as the stretch from the second conserved V-encoded cysteine up to the conserved J-encoded phenylalanine. The earlier analysis of around 640 of the donors excluded sequences that lacked an unambiguous match to a single V gene segment. In an earlier analysis of several hundred of the donors, V segments were called functional above 56.7% productive rearrangements and were called segregating when the between-donor standard deviation exceeded 5%. A statistical classification framework was built for diagnosing cytomegalovirus status from the catalog of TCR beta chain sequences. V and J gene assignment, in a later analysis, came from comparing TCR nucleotide sequences with IMGT/GENE-DB human TR gene sequences. In a later analysis, CDR3 sequences and most-parsimonious VDJ recombination scenarios were assigned using the TCRdist pipeline. A later analysis defined each TCR beta chain by its CDR3 amino acid sequence plus V-gene family, and excluded reads lacking a unique V-gene family. A later analysis removed 592 highly shared, low-generation-probability nucleotide sequences to deal with suspected cross-contamination and a sequencing artifact. A later analysis calculated a clonal expansion index for each public chain from normalized within-repertoire ranks of inferred template counts. In a later analysis, generation probabilities were computed using a VDJ recombination model fitted to out-of-frame rearrangements, and the results were checked against IGoR. In a later analysis, TCR-TCR, TCR-HLA and TCR-CMV co-occurrence was scored with hypergeometric tests, and a repertoire-size bias correction was applied to TCR pairs. False discovery rates were estimated in a later analysis by permuting HLA or CMV assignments 20 times. A later analysis grouped co-occurring TCRs with DBSCAN, adding TCRdist sequence similarity when clustering within HLA-allele-positive subsets. Co-occurrence clustering excluded repertoires with fewer than 30,000 or more than 120,000 public chains, plus five with anomalous nucleotide sharing. TCRdb re-hosts the immuneACCESS table, in-frame sequences only. Its copies lack some clones; in the studies checked, an unresolved V gene accounts for under half of them, and the cause for the rest is not known. V, J and clone size were drawn from that table, and D and trimming were deduced from the DNA. In all, the sample holds 35,000 to 45,000 clones, and approximately 55% of those were seen once. Of the sample, about 12% falls within the top ten clones.

The cysteine opens and the phenylalanine closes a CDR3 of 14 amino acids. Left in the record is the CDR3 DNA by itself, 42 bases read in frame from the first base. Germline trimming amounts to 4 bases on V and 1 base on J, with 3 as the count of junction bases outside the gene matches. CDR1 and CDR2 (SGHRS, YFSETQ) derive from the germline V gene. The cohort consisted of 600 to 750 healthy bone marrow donors. Cohort members were all nominally healthy when sampled, although unrecorded immune exposures were likely present. CMV serostatus was positive for more than 250 and negative for about 55% of the roughly 670 cohort members, and was not recorded for this donor. A peripheral blood sample was provided by each donor, and peripheral blood mononuclear cells were used for TCR beta sequencing. The Qiagen DNeasy Blood Extraction Kit was used to extract genomic DNA from the blood cell samples. The sample comes from a study of cytomegalovirus exposure and HLA in healthy donors (dated by TCRdb to 2016 to 2017). Study-level background: An earlier analysis of several hundred of the donors reported roughly 270 Gb of sequence data and 100 million to 140 million unique TCR beta sequences from about 180 million T cells. The study aimed to test whether signatures of past pathogen exposure could be identified by cataloging public T cell receptors. An early release covering roughly 640 HLA-typed donors comprised about 290 gigabases of sequencing data and 85 million to 100 million unique TCR sequences. Besides the first cohort of approximately 670 subjects, a separate validation cohort made up of 90 to 150 different subjects was used. Genome-wide SNP genotypes for about 65% of the roughly 670 donors were used in a later genetic analysis, which treated that subset as a discovery cohort. The genetic ancestry cluster associated with self-reported Caucasian donors included approximately 85% of the approximately 430 genotyped donors. Every repertoire in the discovery cohort had been generated on one and the same sequencing platform. An earlier analysis of around 580 of the donors used high-throughput TCR beta sequencing to judge whether each TCR beta V gene segment behaved as functional or pseudogenic. In the later analysis, no new phenotypic data were used to find candidate immune exposures; instead, reliance was placed on TCR beta sequences and their occurrence across donors. In a later analysis, previously published TCR beta repertoires from more than 500 donors were re-analyzed and high-resolution HLA genotyping was added so that TCR occurrence patterns could be studied. Among 398 genotyped donors of the cohort, an average of roughly 230,000 unique TCR beta nucleotide sequences was sequenced per donor, of which about 19% were non-productive. The number of typed donors differed by locus: about 620-630 for A, B, C, DRB1 and DQB1; 522 for DQA1; approximately 610 for DPA1; and some 430 for DPB1. The study used immunosequencing to profile the T cell repertoires of approximately 640 subjects and linked those repertoires to cytomegalovirus serostatus. The study combined high-throughput TCR immunosequencing, statistical association of individual TCRs with disease status, and machine learning to predict cytomegalovirus infection status. HLA typing covered class I and class II loci at four-digit resolution. Because of strong linkage in the cohort, five DR-DQ haplotypes were treated as single units for association and clustering. Donor age, sex, ethnicity and CMV serostatus were collected together with the repertoire data.

The investigation overall reported the following: A later analysis found that most CMV-associated TCR beta chains appeared HLA-restricted, with HLA associations seemingly driven largely by CMV exposure. The classifier was reported to diagnose cytomegalovirus status with high specificity and sensitivity in both the original and validation cohorts. In a later analysis, HLA-associated TCR beta chains showed more clonal expansion and lower generation probabilities than non-associated chains that were equally common. Seventeen rarely observed V segments, including chromosome 9 orphons, were excluded from the earlier analysis of approximately 600 of the donors because counts were too low. The 87-base-pair reads could not distinguish some IMGT-functional V segments, including TRBV6-2 and TRBV6-3, so those segments were excluded. The study gave a list of some 150 TCR beta chains associated with cytomegalovirus. Several of the top co-occurrence clusters appeared to be linked to parvovirus B19, influenza, CMV and Epstein-Barr virus, according to a later analysis. Presence/absence analyses assumed roughly uniform sequencing depth across donors, an assumption that may not hold. Only TCR beta chains were sequenced in this cohort, and the absence of alpha or paired-chain data limited detectable features. CMV serostatus was the only immune exposure information available for the cohort. In vitro tests confirmed that a few of the cytomegalovirus-associated TCR beta chains recognize cytomegalovirus antigens. Correlated functional status among segregating V segments might reflect linkage disequilibrium, but an unknown experimental factor could not be ruled out. Across donors, most TCR sequences were observed very rarely, whereas some public TCRs were present in many individuals. An earlier analysis of approximately 530 of the donors showed that most TCR beta V segments appeared in productive rearrangements either about 87% or about 30% of the time, which broadly matched IMGT annotations. The authors suggested that the approach could potentially be extended to other disease states and immunological phenotypes. A further reported finding was that TCR beta sequences accurately predicted the HLA-A and HLA-B alleles for most subjects in the first cohort. In a later analysis, TCR association rates were found to vary across HLA loci, with the most associated TCRs seen for DRB1 alleles and the fewest for HLA-C alleles. Because HLA typing was unavailable for some donors at each locus, only the typed subset was used in association tests. A group of highly shared sequence variants was considered likely to be a technical artifact of the sequencing pipeline. At a false discovery rate of 0.05, a later analysis linked under 20,000 TCR beta sequences to specific HLA alleles. Strong co-occurrence of HLA alleles, especially DR and DQ, made assigning TCR associations to individual alleles difficult. According to a later genetic analysis, donors in an Asian-associated ancestry cluster had fewer N-insertions in productive TCRs than the roughly 700-donor mean. A later genetic analysis associated a missense DCLRE1C variant with V-gene and J-gene trimming of TCR beta chains, and an independent cohort replicated the association.

This receptor was taken from a human donor in good health. The sequence links TRBV5-1 to TRBJ1-1, and 8 junctional nucleotides match TRBD1. Sequencing was carried out using PBMCs. The DNA is as follows: TGCGCCAGCAGCGGCAGGGGGCCGAACACTGAAGCTTTCTTT. This is translated as CASSGRGPNTEAFF. Joined to the reference TRBV5-1 and TRBJ1-1 proteins, this CDR3 gives the full variable domain: KAGVTQTPRYLIKTRGQQVTLSCSPISGHRSVSWYQQTPGQGLQFLFEYFSETQRNKGNFPGRFSGRQFSNSRSEMNVSTLELGDSALYLCASSGRGPNTEAFFGQGTRLTVV.